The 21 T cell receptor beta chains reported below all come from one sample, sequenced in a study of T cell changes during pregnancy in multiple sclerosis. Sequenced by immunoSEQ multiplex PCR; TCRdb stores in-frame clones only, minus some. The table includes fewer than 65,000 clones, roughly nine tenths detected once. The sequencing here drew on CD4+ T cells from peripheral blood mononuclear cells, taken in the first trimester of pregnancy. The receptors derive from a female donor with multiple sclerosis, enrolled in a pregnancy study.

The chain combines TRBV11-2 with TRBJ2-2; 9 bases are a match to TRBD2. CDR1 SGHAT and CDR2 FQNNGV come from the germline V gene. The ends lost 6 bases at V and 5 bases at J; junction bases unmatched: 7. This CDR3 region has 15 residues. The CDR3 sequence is CASRAGGGRTGELFF. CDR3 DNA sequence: TGTGCCAGCAGGGCGGGGGGGGGCCGAACCGGGGAGCTGTTTTTT.

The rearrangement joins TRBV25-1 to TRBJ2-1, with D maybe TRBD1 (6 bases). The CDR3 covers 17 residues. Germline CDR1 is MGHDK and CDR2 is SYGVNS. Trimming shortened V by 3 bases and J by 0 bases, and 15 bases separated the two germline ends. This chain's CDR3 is CASSESGRGSSYNEQFF. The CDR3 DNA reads TGTGCCAGCAGTGAGAGCGGTAGGGGGAGCTCCTACAATGAGCAGTTCTTC.

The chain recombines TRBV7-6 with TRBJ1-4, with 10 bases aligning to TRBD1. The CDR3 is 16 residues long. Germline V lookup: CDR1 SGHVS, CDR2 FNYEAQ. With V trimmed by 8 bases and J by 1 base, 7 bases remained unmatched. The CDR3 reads CASGDRGWKTNEKLFF. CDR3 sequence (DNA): TGTGCCAGCGGGGACAGGGGATGGAAAACTAATGAAAAACTGTTTTTT.

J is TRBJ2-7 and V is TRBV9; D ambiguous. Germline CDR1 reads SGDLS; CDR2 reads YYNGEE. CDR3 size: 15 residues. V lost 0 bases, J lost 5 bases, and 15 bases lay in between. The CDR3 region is CASSVGSLGANEQYF. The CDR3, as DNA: TGTGCCAGCAGCGTAGGGAGTTTGGGTGCGAACGAGCAGTACTTC.

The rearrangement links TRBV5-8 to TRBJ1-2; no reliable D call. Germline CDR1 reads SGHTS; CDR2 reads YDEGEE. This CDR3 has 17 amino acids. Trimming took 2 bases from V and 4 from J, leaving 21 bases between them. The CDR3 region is CASSLREVPGNIYGYTF. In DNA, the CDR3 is TGTGCCAGCAGCTTAAGGGAGGTACCAGGCAATATCTATGGCTACACCTTC.

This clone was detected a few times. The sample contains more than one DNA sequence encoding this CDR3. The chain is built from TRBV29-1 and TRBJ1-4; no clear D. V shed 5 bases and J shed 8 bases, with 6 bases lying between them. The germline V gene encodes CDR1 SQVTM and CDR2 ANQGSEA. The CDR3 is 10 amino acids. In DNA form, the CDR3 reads TGCAGCGTTCTAGACGAAAAACTGTTTTTT. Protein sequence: CSVLDEKLFF.

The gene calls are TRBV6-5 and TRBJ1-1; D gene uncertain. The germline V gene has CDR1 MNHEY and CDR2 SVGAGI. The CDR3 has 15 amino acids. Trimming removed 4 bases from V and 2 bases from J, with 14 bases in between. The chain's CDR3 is CASSLRSLTNTEAFF. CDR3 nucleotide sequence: TGTGCCAGCAGTTTGCGGTCGCTTACCAACACTGAAGCTTTCTTT.

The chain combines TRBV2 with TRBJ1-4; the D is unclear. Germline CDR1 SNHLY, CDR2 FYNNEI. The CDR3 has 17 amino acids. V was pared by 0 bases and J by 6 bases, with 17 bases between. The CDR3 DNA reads TGTGCCAGCAGTGAAGCGCTTCTAGGAGGCAGACATGAAAAACTGTTTTTT. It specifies CASSEALLGGRHEKLFF.

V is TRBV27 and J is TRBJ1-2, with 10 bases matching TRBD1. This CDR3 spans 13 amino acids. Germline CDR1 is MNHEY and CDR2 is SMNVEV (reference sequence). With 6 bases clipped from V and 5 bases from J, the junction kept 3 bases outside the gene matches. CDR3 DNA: TGTGCCAGCAGAGGGACAGGGGAATATGGCTACACCTTC. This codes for CASRGTGEYGYTF.

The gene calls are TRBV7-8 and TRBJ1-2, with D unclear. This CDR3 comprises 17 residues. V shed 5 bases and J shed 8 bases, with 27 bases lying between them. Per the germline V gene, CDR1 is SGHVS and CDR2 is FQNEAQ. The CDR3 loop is CASSPTRRQDMLLGYTF. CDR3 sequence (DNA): TGTGCCAGCAGCCCCACTAGGCGTCAGGATATGTTATTGGGCTACACCTTC.

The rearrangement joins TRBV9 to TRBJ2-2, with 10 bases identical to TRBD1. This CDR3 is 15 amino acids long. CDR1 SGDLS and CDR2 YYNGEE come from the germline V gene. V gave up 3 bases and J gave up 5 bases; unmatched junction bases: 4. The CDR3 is CASSGTDRGTGELFF. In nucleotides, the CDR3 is TGTGCCAGCAGCGGAACGGACAGGGGGACCGGGGAGCTGTTTTTT.

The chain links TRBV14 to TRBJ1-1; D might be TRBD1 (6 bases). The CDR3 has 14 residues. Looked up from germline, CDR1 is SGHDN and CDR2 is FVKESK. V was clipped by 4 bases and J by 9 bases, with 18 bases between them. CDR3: CASSLKRATGKAFF. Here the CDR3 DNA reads TGTGCCAGCAGCCTAAAGAGGGCAACAGGGAAAGCTTTCTTT.

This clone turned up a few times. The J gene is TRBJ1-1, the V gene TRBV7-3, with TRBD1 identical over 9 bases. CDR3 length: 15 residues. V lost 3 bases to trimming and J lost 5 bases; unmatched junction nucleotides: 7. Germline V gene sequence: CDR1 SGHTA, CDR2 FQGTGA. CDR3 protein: CASSFTGGSGTEAFF. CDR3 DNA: TGTGCCAGCAGCTTTACAGGGGGCAGCGGGACTGAAGCTTTCTTT. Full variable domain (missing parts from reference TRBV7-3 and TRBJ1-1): GAGVSQTPSNKVTEKGKYVELRCDPISGHTALYWYRQSLGQGPEFLIYFQGTGAADDSGLPNDRFFAVRPEGSVSTLKIQRTERGDSAVYLCASSFTGGSGTEAFFGQGTRLTVV.

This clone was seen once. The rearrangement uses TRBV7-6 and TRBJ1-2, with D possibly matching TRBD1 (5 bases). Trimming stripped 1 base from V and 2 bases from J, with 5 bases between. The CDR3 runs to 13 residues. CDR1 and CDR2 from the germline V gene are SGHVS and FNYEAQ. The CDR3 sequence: CASSLGQNYGYTF. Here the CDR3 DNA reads TGTGCCAGCAGCTTAGGACAGAACTATGGCTACACCTTC.

The CDR3 loop reads CSAPLYGYTF. The CDR3 DNA reads as TGCAGTGCTCCGTTGTATGGCTACACCTTC. V is TRBV20-1 and J is TRBJ1-2; D remains ambiguous. V lost 5 bases and J 5 bases, leaving 6 bases between the germline ends. The CDR3 sequence is 10 residues long. Germline CDR1 reads DFQATT; CDR2 reads SNEGSKA (reference sequence).

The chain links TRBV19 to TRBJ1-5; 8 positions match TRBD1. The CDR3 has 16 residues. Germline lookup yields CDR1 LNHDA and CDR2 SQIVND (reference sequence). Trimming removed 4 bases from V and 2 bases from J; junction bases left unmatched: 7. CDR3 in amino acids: CASSTIQGAGNQPQHF. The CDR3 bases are TGTGCCAGTAGTACGATTCAGGGGGCTGGCAATCAGCCCCAGCATTTT.

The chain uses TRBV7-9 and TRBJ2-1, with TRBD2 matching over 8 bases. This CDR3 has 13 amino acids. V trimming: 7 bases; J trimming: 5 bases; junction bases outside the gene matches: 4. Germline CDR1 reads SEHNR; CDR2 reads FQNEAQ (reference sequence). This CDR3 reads CASNGGGDNEQFF. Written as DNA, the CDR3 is TGTGCCAGCAACGGGGGGGGCGACAATGAGCAGTTCTTC.

The CDR3 protein is CASSWGDNEQFF. CDR3 nucleotide sequence: TGCGCCAGCAGTTGGGGGGACAATGAGCAGTTCTTC. V and J are TRBV5-1 and TRBJ2-1; weak D call: TRBD2 (6 bases). V lost 5 bases, J lost 5 bases, and 8 bases lay in between. Germline V gene lookup returns CDR1 SGHRS and CDR2 YFSETQ. The CDR3 has 12 amino acids.

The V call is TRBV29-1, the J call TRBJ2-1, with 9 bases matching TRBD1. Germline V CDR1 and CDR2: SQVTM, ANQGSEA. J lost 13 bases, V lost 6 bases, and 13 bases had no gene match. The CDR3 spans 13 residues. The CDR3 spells CSVDRGVGSPQFF. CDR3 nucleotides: TGCAGCGTGGACAGGGGCGTAGGTAGTCCCCAGTTCTTC.

CDR3 DNA: TGTGCCAGCAGCTCACTAGCGGGCTCCTACAATGAGCAGTTCTTC. As protein: CASSSLAGSYNEQFF. The V and J genes are TRBV5-4 and TRBJ2-1; 9 bases match TRBD2. The CDR3 is 15 residues long. V shed 3 bases and J 0 bases; nucleotides not matched to a gene: 1. In germline, CDR1 is SGHNT, CDR2 YYREEE (reference sequence).

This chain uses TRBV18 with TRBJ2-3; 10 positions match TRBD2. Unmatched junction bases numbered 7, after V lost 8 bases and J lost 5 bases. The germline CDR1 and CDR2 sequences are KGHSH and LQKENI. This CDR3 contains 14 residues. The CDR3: CASPSGGAQDTQYF. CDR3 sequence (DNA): TGTGCCAGCCCGAGCGGGGGGGCCCAAGATACGCAGTATTTT. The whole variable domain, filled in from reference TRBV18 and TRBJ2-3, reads NAGVMQNPRHLVRRRGQEARLRCSPMKGHSHVYWYRQLPEEGLKFMVYLQKENIIDESGMPKERFSAEFPKEGPSILRIQQVVRGDSAAYFCASPSGGAQDTQYFGPGTRLTVL.